A single sample gave rise to the 19 T cell receptor beta chains below, sequenced in a study of blood T cell repertoires in COVID-19. Generated by immunoSEQ multiplex PCR, the TCRdb table keeps only in-frame clones and is missing some. Among roughly 49,000 clones listed, 75% to 90% were seen once. Sequencing was performed on peripheral blood. The source of these receptors is a man aged 55 to 70 with active COVID-19.

This chain uses TRBV7-8 with TRBJ2-3; D may be TRBD1 (7 bases). The CDR3 is made up of 15 amino acids. V was trimmed by 4 bases and J by 2 bases, leaving 13 bases between them. Per the germline V gene, CDR1 is SGHVS and CDR2 is FQNEAQ. The CDR3 loop is CASSSDRTNTDTQYF. The DNA for the CDR3 is TGTGCCAGCAGCTCGGACAGGACTAACACAGATACGCAGTATTTT.

The J gene is TRBJ2-7, the V gene TRBV5-4; possibly TRBD2 for D (6 bases). The CDR3 is made up of 17 amino acids. In germline, CDR1 is SGHNT, CDR2 YYREEE (reference sequence). V dropped 0 bases and J dropped 4 bases, with 20 bases sitting between them. This chain's CDR3 is CASSLVVIPGENYEQYF. The CDR3 coding sequence is TGTGCCAGCAGCTTGGTTGTCATCCCGGGGGAAAATTACGAGCAGTACTTC.

The chain has TRBV27 and TRBJ2-3; D call uncertain. Germline V gives CDR1 MNHEY, CDR2 SMNVEV (reference sequence). V lost 5 bases and J lost 0, with 12 bases in between. The CDR3 runs 15 residues. CDR3 region: CASSGLSYSTDTQYF. In DNA form, the CDR3 reads TGTGCCAGCAGTGGCCTTAGCTATAGCACAGATACGCAGTATTTT.

The chain links TRBV9 to TRBJ2-2; 8 bases agree with TRBD1. The germline V gene encodes CDR1 SGDLS and CDR2 YYNGEE. This CDR3 has 16 residues. V was clipped by 3 bases and J by 2 bases; unmatched bases: 6. The chain's CDR3 is CASSARDRINTGELFF. CDR3 coding DNA: TGTGCCAGCAGCGCCCGGGACAGGATAAACACCGGGGAGCTGTTTTTT.

The chain carries TRBV10-1 and TRBJ1-3, with TRBD1 as a possible D gene (5 bases). This CDR3 comprises 16 residues. The germline CDR1 and CDR2 sequences are WNHNN and SYGVQD (reference sequence). Trimming left V 6 bases short and J 7 bases short, with 22 bases between. The CDR3 DNA follows: TGCGCCAGCAGGATGACAGACATTGACGGATATAACACCATATATTTT. It specifies CASRMTDIDGYNTIYF.

The J gene is TRBJ2-3, the V gene TRBV7-3; TRBD2 matches 7 bases. The germline CDR1 and CDR2 sequences are SGHTA and FQGTGA. With 6 bases clipped from V and 5 bases from J, the junction kept 14 bases outside the gene matches. CDR3 length: 16 residues. The CDR3 sequence is CASSRRGTGGGDTQYF. The CDR3, as DNA: TGTGCCAGCAGTCGTCGAGGGACTGGCGGGGGAGATACGCAGTATTTT.

This clone was found a few times. This rearrangement joins TRBV3-1 (or the pseudogene TRBV3-2) to TRBJ2-4, with TRBD2 matching 9 bases. The V and J ends lost 4 bases and 6 bases, in that order; junction bases with no gene match: 7. The germline V gene encodes CDR1 LGHDT and CDR2 YNNKEL (reference sequence). The length of the CDR3 is 15 residues. The chain's CDR3 is CASSPLGGGGNIQYF. The DNA for the CDR3 is TGTGCCAGCAGCCCCCTCGGCGGGGGGGGAAACATTCAGTACTTC.

The chain carries TRBV4-1 and TRBJ2-7, with 12 bases that match TRBD2. Germline CDR1 MGHRA, CDR2 YSYEKL. V trimming: 3 bases; J trimming: 0 bases; junction bases outside the gene matches: 3. The CDR3 consists of 16 residues. The CDR3, as DNA: TGCGCCAGCAGCCAGATGACTAGCGGGGGCTCCTACGAGCAGTACTTC. Encoded protein: CASSQMTSGGSYEQYF.

The chain employs TRBV2 and TRBJ2-5; D remains unclear. V lost 6 bases and J 5 bases, leaving 13 bases between the germline ends. CDR1 and CDR2 (germline): SNHLY, FYNNEI. This CDR3 region has 13 residues. CDR3 protein: CASSGSFGETQYF. The CDR3 nucleotides read TGTGCCAGCAGCGGGTCCTTCGGGGAGACCCAGTACTTC.

The chain links TRBV6-1 to TRBJ1-6; TRBD1 is a possible D gene (5 bases). Trimming removed 2 bases at V and 4 bases at J, with 21 bases between. Germline CDR1 and CDR2: MNHNS and SASEGT. The CDR3 has 19 residues. DNA of the CDR3: TGTGCCAGCAGTGAATTGGGCCCGGGACTCAAAAGATATAATTCACCCCTCCACTTT. Protein: CASSELGPGLKRYNSPLHF.

This chain joins TRBV18 and TRBJ2-7; weak D call: TRBD2 (5 bases). The V and J ends lost 1 base and 0 bases respectively, with 10 bases between them. The CDR3 is made up of 15 amino acids. Germline lookup yields CDR1 KGHSH and CDR2 LQKENI. The CDR3 sequence is CASSPQTGYSYEQYF. CDR3 in DNA: TGTGCCAGCTCACCACAGACGGGATACTCCTACGAGCAGTACTTC.

The chain combines TRBV9 with TRBJ2-1; D remains ambiguous. The CDR3 contains 15 residues. V shed 4 bases and J shed 6 bases, with 17 bases lying between them. The germline CDR1 and CDR2 sequences are SGDLS and YYNGEE. In DNA, the CDR3 is TGTGCCAGCAGCTCCCACCCAGATCGGGTCAATGAGCAGTTCTTC. Translating gives CASSSHPDRVNEQFF.

V gene TRBV7-2 combines with J gene TRBJ2-1, with TRBD2 matching over 11 bases. The CDR3 has 15 amino acids. J gave up 2 bases and V 5 bases, and 2 bases lay outside the gene matches. CDR1 SGHTA and CDR2 FQGNSA come from the germline V gene. CDR3 coding DNA: TGTGCCAGCAGCCCACTAGCGGGAGCCTACAATGAGCAGTTCTTC. Translation: CASSPLAGAYNEQFF.

This clone was seen more than once but under ten times. This rearrangement joins TRBV14 to TRBJ2-7; TRBD2 matches 9 bases. V dropped 3 bases and J dropped 0; count of bases not matched to a gene: 12. The CDR3 runs 18 residues. The germline V gene has CDR1 SGHDN and CDR2 FVKESK. The CDR3 reads CASSHVRLAVRSSYEQYF. The CDR3 DNA follows: TGTGCCAGCAGCCACGTTAGACTAGCGGTTCGGAGCTCCTACGAGCAGTACTTC.

CDR3: CASTGQRIGQYF. The CDR3 DNA follows: TGTGCCAGCACGGGACAGAGGATTGGGCAGTACTTC. The V call is TRBV27, the J call TRBJ2-7; 7 bases align to TRBD1. The CDR3 runs 12 residues. Germline loops: CDR1 MNHEY, CDR2 SMNVEV (reference sequence). Trimming cost V 7 bases and J 9 bases; bases outside gene matches: 9.

J is TRBJ2-3 and V is TRBV7-2, with 9 bases lining up with TRBD2. The V gene's germline CDR1 is SGHTA and CDR2 FQGNSA. The CDR3 has 19 amino acids. V shed 5 bases, J shed 0 bases, and the junction held 15 bases outside the gene matches. CDR3 protein: CASSPPGVGREGSTDTQYF. The CDR3 DNA reads TGTGCCAGCAGCCCCCCCGGTGTCGGGCGGGAGGGTAGCACAGATACGCAGTATTTT.

The chain carries TRBV27 and TRBJ2-1, with TRBD2 matching 9 bases. Germline V gene sequence: CDR1 MNHEY, CDR2 SMNVEV (reference sequence). Losses at the gene ends were 7 bases for V and 4 bases for J; bases not matched to a gene: 11. The CDR3 totals 16 residues. CDR3 nucleotide sequence: TGTGCCAGCAAGAGGGCGGGAGGGCGGAGTTACAATGAGCAGTTCTTC. Protein: CASKRAGGRSYNEQFF.

The rearrangement joins TRBV19 to TRBJ2-4, with 7 bases matching TRBD2. V shed 7 bases and J 6 bases; nucleotides not matched to a gene: 6. Germline V gene sequence: CDR1 LNHDA, CDR2 SQIVND (reference sequence). The CDR3 loop spans 13 amino acids. The CDR3 protein is CASIPSGLNIQYF. CDR3 coding DNA: TGTGCCAGTATTCCTAGCGGACTAAACATTCAGTACTTC.

The chain carries TRBV2 and TRBJ1-6; D is unclear. CDR1 is SNHLY and CDR2 is FYNNEI in the germline V gene. The CDR3 has 15 amino acids. The V end was cut by 7 bases, the J end by 6 bases, with 16 bases between. The CDR3 loop reads CASTNIRGINSPLHF. The CDR3, as DNA: TGTGCCAGCACTAACATTAGAGGCATTAATTCACCCCTCCACTTT.